These T cell receptor beta chains were read from a single sample in a study of blood T cell repertoires in COVID-19. The assay was immunoSEQ multiplex PCR, and TCRdb's table has in-frame clones only and misses some. The sample comprises some 200,000 clones, about 82% of which are singletons, and 10% rests with the top ten. Material for sequencing was peripheral blood. The source of these receptors is a woman over 75 with acute or convalescent COVID-19. The CDR3 runs from the conserved cysteine through the conserved F or W. D genes are given only for firm matches. For some rows the clone size is stated as once, few or many, or as a class when expanded; others skip it.

V	size	D	J	CDR3	DNA
TRBV5-8	.	.	TRBJ2-7	CASSLEGVSSYEQYF	TGTGCCAGCAGCTTGGAAGGGGTTTCCTCCTACGAGCAGTACTTC
TRBV6-5	.	TRBD1	TRBJ1-4	CASSSPDRGNEKLFF	TGTGCCAGCAGCTCTCCGGACAGGGGGAATGAAAAACTGTTTTTT
TRBV6-5	.	TRBD1	TRBJ1-2	CASSFMDRDDGYTF	TGTGCCAGCAGTTTCATGGACAGGGACGATGGCTACACCTTC
TRBV28	.	TRBD1	TRBJ2-2	CASSPDRGRTGELFF	TGTGCCAGCAGTCCGGACAGGGGGCGCACCGGGGAGCTGTTTTTT
TRBV3-1/TRBV3-2	.	.	TRBJ1-1	CASSPQMGGVGTEAFF	TGTGCCAGCAGCCCTCAAATGGGGGGGGTCGGCACTGAAGCTTTCTTT
TRBV7-2	.	.	TRBJ1-3	CASSRGFAGNTIYF	TGTGCCAGCAGCCGGGGGTTCGCTGGAAACACCATATATTTT
TRBV5-1	.	TRBD1	TRBJ1-4	CASSRWTGGEEKLFF	TGCGCCAGCAGCCGCTGGACAGGGGGCGAGGAAAAACTGTTTTTT
TRBV30	.	.	TRBJ2-1	CAWEDDGSSYNEQFF	TGTGCCTGGGAAGATGACGGGAGCTCCTACAATGAGCAGTTCTTC
TRBV4-3	.	TRBD2	TRBJ2-7	CASSQDRRGGSSYEQYF	TGCGCCAGCAGCCAAGATCGCCGCGGGGGGAGCTCCTACGAGCAGTACTTC
TRBV5-1	.	TRBD2	TRBJ2-5	CASCLVLAGKETQYF	TGCGCCAGCTGCTTGGTACTAGCGGGCAAAGAGACCCAGTACTTC
TRBV2	.	.	TRBJ1-5	CASSREYNQPQHF	TGTGCCAGCAGTAGGGAGTACAATCAGCCCCAGCATTTT
TRBV6-4	.	TRBD2	TRBJ2-1	CASSETSGALRANEQFF	TGTGCCAGCAGTGAAACTAGCGGGGCCTTACGAGCGAATGAGCAGTTCTTC
TRBV3-1/TRBV3-2	.	TRBD2	TRBJ2-3	CASSPASGGYTDTQYF	TGTGCCAGCAGCCCAGCTAGCGGGGGGTACACAGATACGCAGTATTTT
TRBV18	.	.	TRBJ1-2	CASSPGSGDTSGYGYTF	TGTGCCAGCTCACCAGGGTCAGGGGACACCTCGGGATATGGCTACACCTTC
TRBV6-5	.	TRBD2	TRBJ2-7	CASSSRTSGAYEQYF	TGTGCCAGCAGTTCCCGGACTAGCGGGGCTTACGAGCAGTACTTC
TRBV6-5	.	.	TRBJ1-1	CASAAAGDTEAFF	TGTGCCAGCGCGGCGGCAGGGGACACTGAAGCTTTCTTT
TRBV19	.	TRBD2	TRBJ2-7	CASSIASPTSGLSYEQYF	TGTGCCAGTAGTATAGCCTCACCTACTAGCGGCCTCTCCTACGAGCAGTACTTC
TRBV6-5	once	.	TRBJ2-2	CASSTTSPGELFF	TGTGCCAGCAGCACTACTAGCCCCGGGGAGCTGTTTTTT
TRBV4-2	.	TRBD2	TRBJ2-7	CASSQGWVAGEEQYF	TGTGCCAGCAGCCAAGGCTGGGTAGCGGGAGAAGAGCAGTACTTC
TRBV5-1	.	TRBD2	TRBJ2-1	CASSPQPSGGYSSYNEQFF	TGCGCCAGCAGCCCTCAGCCCAGCGGGGGTTACTCCTCCTACAATGAGCAGTTCTTC
TRBV27	.	TRBD1	TRBJ1-1	CASSSGTGGIFNTEAFF	TGTGCCAGCAGTTCAGGGACAGGGGGAATTTTCAACACTGAAGCTTTCTTT
TRBV11-2	.	.	TRBJ1-2	CASSLRNYGYTF	TGTGCCAGCAGCCTTAGAAACTATGGCTACACCTTC
TRBV7-2	.	TRBD1	TRBJ1-6	CASSPDRGDDSPLHF	TGTGCCAGCAGCCCCGACAGGGGCGATGATTCACCCCTCCACTTT
TRBV7-6	.	.	TRBJ2-7	CASSDEQGYEQYF	TGTGCCAGCAGCGACGAACAGGGCTACGAGCAGTACTTC
TRBV6-5	few	TRBD2	TRBJ2-3	CASSYLPGGGDTQYF	TGTGCCAGCAGTTACTTACCGGGAGGGGGAGATACGCAGTATTTT
TRBV5-5	.	TRBD1	TRBJ1-1	CASSFQGQGSEAFF	TGTGCCAGCAGCTTCCAAGGACAGGGGAGTGAAGCTTTCTTT
TRBV2	once	.	TRBJ1-4	CASSPGFANEKLFF	TGTGCCAGCAGTCCAGGGTTCGCTAATGAAAAACTGTTTTTT
TRBV6-2/TRBV6-3	.	.	TRBJ1-1	CASSSVNTEAFF	TGTGCCAGCAGTAGCGTGAACACTGAAGCTTTCTTT
TRBV29-1	.	.	TRBJ1-1	CSVRRVGTEAFF	TGCAGCGTCCGGAGGGTGGGGACTGAAGCTTTCTTT
TRBV27	.	.	TRBJ2-7	CASSFSPGYEQYF	TGTGCCAGCAGTTTCAGCCCGGGCTACGAGCAGTACTTC
TRBV27	.	TRBD1	TRBJ1-4	CASSLQGQGLKNEKLFF	TGTGCCAGCAGTTTACAAGGACAGGGCCTTAAGAATGAAAAACTGTTTTTT
TRBV3-1/TRBV3-2	once	TRBD2	TRBJ2-3	CASSLPLAGGEDTQYF	TGTGCCAGCAGCCTCCCGCTAGCGGGGGGGGAAGATACGCAGTATTTT
TRBV7-8	.	TRBD2	TRBJ2-7	CASSLASGFYEQYF	TGTGCCAGCAGCTTAGCTAGCGGGTTCTACGAGCAGTACTTC
TRBV27	.	TRBD1	TRBJ2-7	CASSSDRGTYEQYF	TGTGCCAGCAGTTCCGACAGGGGCACCTACGAGCAGTACTTC
TRBV19	.	TRBD2	TRBJ2-3	CASSGTSGREGTDTQYF	TGTGCCAGTAGCGGGACTAGCGGGAGGGAAGGCACAGATACGCAGTATTTT
TRBV3-1/TRBV3-2	.	.	TRBJ2-3	CASSQVNTDTQYF	TGTGCCAGCAGCCAAGTCAACACAGATACGCAGTATTTT
TRBV30	.	TRBD1	TRBJ2-5	CAWSVSWTTGGRETQYF	TGTGCCTGGAGTGTTTCGTGGACGACAGGGGGCAGGGAGACCCAGTACTTC
TRBV4-3	.	.	TRBJ2-6	CASSQDHNSGANVLTF	TGCGCCAGCAGCCAAGATCACAATTCCGGGGCCAACGTCCTGACTTTC
TRBV12-3/TRBV12-4	.	.	TRBJ2-5	CASRTQGETQYF	TGTGCCAGCAGGACCCAGGGGGAGACCCAGTACTTC
TRBV6-6	few	.	TRBJ1-2	CASSGGGGALPYGYTF	TGTGCCAGCAGCGGCGGAGGGGGGGCGCTTCCCTATGGCTACACCTTC
TRBV18	.	TRBD1	TRBJ2-7	CASSPVTGSLGEQYF	TGTGCCAGCTCACCGGTGACAGGGAGCCTCGGGGAGCAGTACTTC
TRBV11-2	few	.	TRBJ2-1	CASSTGTQAYNEQFF	TGTGCCAGCAGTACCGGGACTCAAGCGTACAATGAGCAGTTCTTC
TRBV6-5	.	.	TRBJ2-5	CASSALRGQETQYF	TGTGCCAGCAGCGCCCTAAGGGGACAAGAGACCCAGTACTTC
TRBV19	.	TRBD1	TRBJ1-2	CASSLGQGGGYTF	TGTGCCAGTAGCTTGGGACAGGGGGGTGGCTACACCTTC
TRBV19	.	TRBD1	TRBJ2-5	CASSIGDRDRAQETQYF	TGTGCCAGTAGTATTGGGGACCGGGACAGGGCACAAGAGACCCAGTACTTC
TRBV5-1	.	TRBD1	TRBJ1-2	CASSFPDREDGYTF	TGCGCCAGCAGCTTTCCCGACAGGGAAGATGGCTACACCTTC
TRBV6-5	.	TRBD2	TRBJ2-2	CASRVAGGNTGELFF	TGTGCCAGCAGGGTAGCGGGGGGGAACACCGGGGAGCTGTTTTTT
TRBV18	.	.	TRBJ1-3	CASSPPGGSGNTIYF	TGTGCCAGCTCGCCACCCGGGGGATCTGGAAACACCATATATTTT
TRBV4-3	.	.	TRBJ1-5	CASSQEPLRQPQHF	TGCGCCAGCAGCCAAGAGCCTCTGAGGCAGCCCCAGCATTTT
TRBV3-1/TRBV3-2	.	TRBD2	TRBJ2-5	CASSQGLAVETQYF	TGTGCCAGCAGCCAAGGACTAGCGGTGGAGACCCAGTACTTC
TRBV7-3	.	.	TRBJ2-5	CASSHPDSPETQYF	TGTGCCAGCAGTCACCCGGACAGCCCCGAGACCCAGTACTTC
TRBV7-9	.	.	TRBJ2-7	CASSLPGTFTYEQYF	TGTGCCAGCAGCTTACCGGGAACCTTTACCTACGAGCAGTACTTC